This T cell receptor beta chain originates from a study of blood T cell repertoires in COVID-19. Study overall: Some COVID-19 samples were acute and others convalescent; all came from the United States, Italy and Spain. The cDNA or gDNA used as material had been derived from T cells, B-cell-depleted T cells, or PBMCs.

The authors' processing: Reference gene primers were amplified, and this amplification served to estimate nucleated cell counts. The data were produced by immunoSEQ multiplex PCR, yet TCRdb's version contains in-frame clones alone and is incomplete. For V, J and clone size, that table is used; D and trimming come from the DNA. The sample records fewer than 120,000 clones, roughly 76% being singletons. Deletions cut 4 bases from V and 1 base from J, with 10 bases between. This CDR3 region has 15 residues. Germline V lookup: CDR1 LGHNA, CDR2 YNFKEQ. The sequenced material came from peripheral blood. The source is a woman aged 60-70 years with acute or convalescent COVID-19. The chain couples TRBV4-2 to TRBJ2-2; D is possibly TRBD1 (5 bases). The CDR3 nucleotides read TGTGCCAGCAGCCCCCTCCAGGGGAACACCGGGGAGCTGTTTTTT. Encoded protein: CASSPLQGNTGELFF.